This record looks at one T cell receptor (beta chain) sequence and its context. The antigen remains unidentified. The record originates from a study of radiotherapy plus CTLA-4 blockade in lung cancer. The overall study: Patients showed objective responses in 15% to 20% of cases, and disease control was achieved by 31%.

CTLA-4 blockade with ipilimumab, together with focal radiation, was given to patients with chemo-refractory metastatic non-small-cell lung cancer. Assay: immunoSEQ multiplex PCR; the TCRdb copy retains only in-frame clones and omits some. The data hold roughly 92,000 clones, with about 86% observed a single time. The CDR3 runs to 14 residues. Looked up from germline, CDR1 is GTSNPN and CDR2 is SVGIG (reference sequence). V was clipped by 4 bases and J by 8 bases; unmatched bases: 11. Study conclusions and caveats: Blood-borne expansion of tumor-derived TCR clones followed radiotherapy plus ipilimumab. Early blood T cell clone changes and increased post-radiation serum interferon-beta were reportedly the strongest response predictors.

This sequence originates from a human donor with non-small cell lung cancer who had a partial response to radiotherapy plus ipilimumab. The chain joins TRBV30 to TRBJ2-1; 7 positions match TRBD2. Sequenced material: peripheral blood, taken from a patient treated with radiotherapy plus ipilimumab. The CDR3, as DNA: TGTGCCTGGAATGTGTTGGCGGGAGTGGATGAGCAGTTCTTC. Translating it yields CAWNVLAGVDEQFF.